This TCR beta chain was captured by sequencing in a study of blood T cell repertoires in COVID-19 (dated by TCRdb to about 2020). About the full investigation: The collaborator samples originated in the United States, Italy and Spain and spanned the acute and convalescent phases of COVID-19. Where HLA class I and class II types were available, the types were taken from metadata supplied by the sample provider, not from assay-based typing. The material from the prospective study consisted of cDNA or gDNA derived from T cells, B-cell-depleted T cells, or PBMCs. The dataset comprised deeply sampled blood TCRbeta repertoires from subjects exposed to, actively infected with, or recovered from COVID-19. Samples were obtained from the ongoing ImmuneRACE study (first 160 participants) and from about 1,300 subjects provided by 6 global collaborators. The repertoires were released in a freely available public database intended as a resource for research on the immune response to SARS-CoV-2. The sample metadata nearly always contained a de-identified subject ID, COVID-19 status, age in years and sex. Results and caveats for the whole study, not just this receptor: The quantity of clinical and demographic metadata differed by source and by participant and was supplied without curation.

CDR1 and CDR2, looked up from the germline V gene, are KGHSH and LQKENI. V is shortened by 4 bases, J by 5 bases, and the region joining them spans 7 bases. The CDR3 has 12 amino acids, counting the end cysteine and phenylalanine. Just the 36-base CDR3 DNA is kept, in frame starting at base 1. TCRbeta CDR3 regions were amplified from genomic DNA using the immunoSEQ Assay, a bias-controlled multiplex PCR. The paper's processing steps were these. Nucleated cell counts per sample were estimated from amplification of reference gene primers within the assay. To quantify the absolute abundance of each unique TCRbeta CDR3 rearrangement, sequence reads were collapsed and filtered. For each sample, productive Simpson clonality was calculated as the square root of Simpson's diversity index over productive rearrangements. TCRdb stores this immuneACCESS table with in-frame sequences only. Part of the clones is absent; in the studies checked, under half of the shortfall reflects unresolved V genes, and no reason is known for the rest. V and J calls and clone size come straight from that table; D and trimming were deduced from the DNA. The sample records 450,000 or so clones, about 90% of which are singletons. The top ten hold less than 0.95% of the sample.

Details on this clone: The antigen it binds to is not known. Qualities for individual bases were not recorded, and no much larger clone is one base off.

In Seattle, one collaborating source enrolled patients while the infection was active and tracked those patients longitudinally over the course of disease. The collaborating institutions used their own protocols to collect whole blood in K2EDTA tubes. For TCRbeta analysis, collaborator samples were shipped as frozen whole blood, as isolated PBMCs, or as DNA extracted from either sample type. The sequenced sample was peripheral blood. The sequence joins TRBV18 to TRBJ2-3; no D segment can be confidently identified. The source of this sequence is a man younger than 35 with COVID-19, enrolled during active disease. Here is the DNA: TGTGCCAGCTCACGACTGAAAGATACGCAGTATTTT. The encoded protein is CASSRLKDTQYF.